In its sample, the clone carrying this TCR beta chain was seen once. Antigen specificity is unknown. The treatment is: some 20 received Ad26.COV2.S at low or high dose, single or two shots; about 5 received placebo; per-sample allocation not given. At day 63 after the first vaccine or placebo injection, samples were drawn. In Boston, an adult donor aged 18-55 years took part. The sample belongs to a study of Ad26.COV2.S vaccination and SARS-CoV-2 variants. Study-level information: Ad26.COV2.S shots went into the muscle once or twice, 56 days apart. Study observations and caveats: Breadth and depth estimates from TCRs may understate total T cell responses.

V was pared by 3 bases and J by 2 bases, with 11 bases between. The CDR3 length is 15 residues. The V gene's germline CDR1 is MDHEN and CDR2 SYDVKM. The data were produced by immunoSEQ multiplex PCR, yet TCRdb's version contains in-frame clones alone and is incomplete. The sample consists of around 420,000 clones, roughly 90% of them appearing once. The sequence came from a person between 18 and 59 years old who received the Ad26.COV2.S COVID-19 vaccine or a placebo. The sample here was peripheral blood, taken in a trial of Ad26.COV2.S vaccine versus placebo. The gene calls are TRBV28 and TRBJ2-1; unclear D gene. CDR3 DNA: TGTGCCAGCAGTTTTGTGCGTATCACCTACAATGAGCAGTTCTTC. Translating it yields CASSFVRITYNEQFF.